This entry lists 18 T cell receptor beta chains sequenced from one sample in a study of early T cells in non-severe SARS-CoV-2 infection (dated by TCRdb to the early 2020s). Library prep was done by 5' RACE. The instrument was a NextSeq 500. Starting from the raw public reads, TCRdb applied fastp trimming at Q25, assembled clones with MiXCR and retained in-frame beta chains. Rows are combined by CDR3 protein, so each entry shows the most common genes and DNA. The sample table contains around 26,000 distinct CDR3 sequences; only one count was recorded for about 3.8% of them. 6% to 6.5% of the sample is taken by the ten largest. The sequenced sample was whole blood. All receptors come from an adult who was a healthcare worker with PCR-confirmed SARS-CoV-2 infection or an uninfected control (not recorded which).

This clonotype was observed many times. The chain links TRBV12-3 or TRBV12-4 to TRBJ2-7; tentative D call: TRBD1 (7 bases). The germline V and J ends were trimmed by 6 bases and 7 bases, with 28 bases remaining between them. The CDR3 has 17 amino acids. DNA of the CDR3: TGTGCCAGCAGATCAAACAGGGGTGGGTCGGGAGTTCAAGAGCAGTACTTC. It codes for CASRSNRGGSGVQEQYF.

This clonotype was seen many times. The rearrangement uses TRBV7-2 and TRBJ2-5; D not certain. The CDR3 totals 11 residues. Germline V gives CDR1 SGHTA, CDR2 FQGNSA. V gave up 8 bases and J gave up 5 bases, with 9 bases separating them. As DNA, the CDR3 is TGTGCCAGCCGGACCGGGGAGACCCAGTACTTC. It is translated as CASRTGETQYF.

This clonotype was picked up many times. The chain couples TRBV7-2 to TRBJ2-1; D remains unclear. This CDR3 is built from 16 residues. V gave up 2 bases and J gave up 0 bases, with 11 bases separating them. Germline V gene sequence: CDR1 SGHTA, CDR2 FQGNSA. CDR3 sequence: CASSLRLPSSYNEQFF. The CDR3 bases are TGTGCCAGCAGCTTAAGGCTGCCGAGCTCCTACAATGAGCAGTTCTTC.

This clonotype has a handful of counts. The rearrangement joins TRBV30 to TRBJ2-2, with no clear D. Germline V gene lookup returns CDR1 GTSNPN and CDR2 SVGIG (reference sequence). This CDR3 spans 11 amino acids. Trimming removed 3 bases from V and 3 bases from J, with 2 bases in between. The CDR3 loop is CAWRDTGELFF. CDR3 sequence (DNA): TGTGCCTGGAGGGACACCGGGGAGCTGTTTTTT. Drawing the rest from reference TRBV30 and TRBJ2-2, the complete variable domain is SQTIHQWPATLVQPVGSPLSLECTVEGTSNPNLYWYRQAAGRGLQLLFYSVGIGQISSEVPQNLSASRPQDRQFILSSKKLLLSDSGFYLCAWRDTGELFFGEGSRLTVL.

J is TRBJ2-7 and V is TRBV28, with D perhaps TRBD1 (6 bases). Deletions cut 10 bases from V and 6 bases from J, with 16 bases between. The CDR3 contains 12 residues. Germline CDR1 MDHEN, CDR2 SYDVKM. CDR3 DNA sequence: TGTGCCACCCGCCTACAGGGTCGCGAGCAGTACTTC. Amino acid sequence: CATRLQGREQYF. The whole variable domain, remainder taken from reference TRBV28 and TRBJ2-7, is DVKVTQSSRYLVKRTGEKVFLECVQDMDHENMFWYRQDPGLGLRLIYFSYDVKMKEKGDIPEGYSVSREKKERFSLILESASTNQTSMYLCATRLQGREQYFGPGTRLTVT.

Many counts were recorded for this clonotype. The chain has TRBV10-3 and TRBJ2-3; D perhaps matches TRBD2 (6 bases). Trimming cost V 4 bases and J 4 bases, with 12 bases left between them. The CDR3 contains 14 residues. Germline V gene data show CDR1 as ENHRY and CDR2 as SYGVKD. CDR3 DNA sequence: TGTGCCATCAGTGGGCCGCGACTAGCAGATACGCAGTATTTT. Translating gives CAISGPRLADTQYF.

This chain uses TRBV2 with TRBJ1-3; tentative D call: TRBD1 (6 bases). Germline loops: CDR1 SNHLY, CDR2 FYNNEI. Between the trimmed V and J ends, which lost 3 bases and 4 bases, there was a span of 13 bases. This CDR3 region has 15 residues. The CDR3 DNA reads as TGTGCCAGCAGTGATGAGGGGACAATCGGAAACACCATATATTTT. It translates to CASSDEGTIGNTIYF.

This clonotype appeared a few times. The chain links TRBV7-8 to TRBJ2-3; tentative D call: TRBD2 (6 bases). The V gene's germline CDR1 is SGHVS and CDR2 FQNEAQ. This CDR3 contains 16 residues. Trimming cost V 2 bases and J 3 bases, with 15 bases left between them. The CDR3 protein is CASSLFSAGGTDTQYF. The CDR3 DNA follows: TGTGCCAGCAGCTTATTTTCGGCTGGAGGGACAGATACGCAGTATTTT.

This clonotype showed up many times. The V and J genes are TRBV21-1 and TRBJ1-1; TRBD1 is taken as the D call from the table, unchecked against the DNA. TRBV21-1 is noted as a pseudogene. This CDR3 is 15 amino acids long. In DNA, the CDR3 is TGTGCCAGCGGTACGTTCGGGGGCTTGAACACTGAAGCTTTCTTT. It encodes CASGTFGGLNTEAFF.

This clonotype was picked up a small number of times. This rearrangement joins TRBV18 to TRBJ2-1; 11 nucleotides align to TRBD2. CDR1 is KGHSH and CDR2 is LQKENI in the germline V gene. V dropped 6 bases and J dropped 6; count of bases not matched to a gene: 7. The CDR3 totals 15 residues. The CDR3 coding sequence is TGTGCCAGCTCCCTCCTCCTAGCGGGAGGCAATGAGCAGTTCTTC. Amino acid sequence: CASSLLLAGGNEQFF.

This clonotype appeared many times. The CDR3: CASSLEGGYGYTF. The CDR3 DNA reads as TGTGCCAGCAGCCTGGAGGGCGGCTATGGCTACACCTTC. This chain joins TRBV9 and TRBJ1-2, with D unresolved. This CDR3 comprises 13 residues. The germline V gene has CDR1 SGDLS and CDR2 YYNGEE. Trimming removed 4 bases at V and 4 bases at J, with 11 bases between.

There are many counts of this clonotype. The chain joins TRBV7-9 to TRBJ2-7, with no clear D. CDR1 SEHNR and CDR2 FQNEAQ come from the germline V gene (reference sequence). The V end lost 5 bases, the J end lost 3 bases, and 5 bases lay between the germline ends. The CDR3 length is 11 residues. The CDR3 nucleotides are TGTGCCAGCAGCCCCGGCTACGAGCAGTACTTC. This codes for CASSPGYEQYF.

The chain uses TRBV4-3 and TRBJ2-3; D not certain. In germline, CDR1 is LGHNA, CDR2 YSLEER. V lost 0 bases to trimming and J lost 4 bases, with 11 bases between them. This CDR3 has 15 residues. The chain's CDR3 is CASSQEPTTADTQYF. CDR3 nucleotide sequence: TGCGCCAGCAGCCAAGAACCGACCACGGCAGATACGCAGTATTTT.

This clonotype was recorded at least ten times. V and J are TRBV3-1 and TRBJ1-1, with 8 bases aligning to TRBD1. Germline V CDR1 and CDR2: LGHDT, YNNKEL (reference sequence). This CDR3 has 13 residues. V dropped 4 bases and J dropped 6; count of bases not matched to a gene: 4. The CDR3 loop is CASSLDRESEAFF. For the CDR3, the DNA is TGTGCCAGCAGCCTGGACAGGGAGTCTGAAGCTTTCTTT. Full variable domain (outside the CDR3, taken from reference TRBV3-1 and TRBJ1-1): DTAVSQTPKYLVTQMGNDKSIKCEQNLGHDTMYWYKQDSKKFLKIMFSYNNKELIINETVPNRFSPKSPDKAHLNLHINSLELGDSAVYFCASSLDRESEAFFGQGTRLTVV.

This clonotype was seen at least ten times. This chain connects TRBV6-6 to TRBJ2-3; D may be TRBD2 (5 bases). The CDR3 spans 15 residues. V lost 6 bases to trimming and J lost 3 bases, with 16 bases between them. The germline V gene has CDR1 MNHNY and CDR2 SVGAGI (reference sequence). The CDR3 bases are TGTGCCAGCAGCCCAACTAGTGTGGGTACAGATACGCAGTATTTT. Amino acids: CASSPTSVGTDTQYF.

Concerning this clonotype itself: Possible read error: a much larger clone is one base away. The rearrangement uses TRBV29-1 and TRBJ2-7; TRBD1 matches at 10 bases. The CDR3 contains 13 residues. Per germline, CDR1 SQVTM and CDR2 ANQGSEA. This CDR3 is CSVARDRGYKQYF. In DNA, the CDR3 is TGCAGCGTTGCCCGGGACAGGGGCTACAAGCAGTACTTC.

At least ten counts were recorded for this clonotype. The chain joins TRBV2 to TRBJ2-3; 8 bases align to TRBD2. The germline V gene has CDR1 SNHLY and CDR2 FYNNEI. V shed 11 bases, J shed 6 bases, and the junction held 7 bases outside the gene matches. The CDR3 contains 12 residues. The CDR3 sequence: CAGTRWGDTQYF. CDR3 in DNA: TGTGCCGGGACTAGGTGGGGGGATACGCAGTATTTT.

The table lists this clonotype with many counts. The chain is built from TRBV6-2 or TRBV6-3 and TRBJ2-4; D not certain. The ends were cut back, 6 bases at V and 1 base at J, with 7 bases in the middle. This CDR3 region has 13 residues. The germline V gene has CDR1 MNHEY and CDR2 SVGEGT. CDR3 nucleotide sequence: TGTGCCAGCAGCCCTTTGGCCAAAAACATTCAGTACTTC. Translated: CASSPLAKNIQYF.